The clone carrying this TCR beta chain came up once. No antigen is known for it. Cell sorting via CD45RO/CCR7/CD25/CD127/CD95/CD27 was performed to obtain CD4+ naive, central memory, regulatory and stem cell-like memory cells. Purity exceeded 98% in all sorted populations. The CDR3 spans 15 residues. The V end was cut by 5 bases, the J end by 0 bases, with 15 bases between. Germline CDR1 SGDLS, CDR2 YYNGEE. The data stem from a study of beta chain features in type 1 diabetes. Study-level results: Compared with healthy donors, patients appeared to share more similar naive, central memory and regulatory TCRB repertoires. In these data, an HLA type influence on TCRB rearrangement remained unresolved.

Of the isolated RNA, all was reverse transcribed, and so the sequenced material was expressed TCRB transcripts. Only in-frame clones appear in the TCRdb table, and some are missing; sequencing was by immunoSEQ multiplex PCR. The table shows 450,000 to 600,000 clones, with around 28% occurring only once. This TCR was recovered from a man between 18 and 35 years old in good health. The rearrangement uses TRBV9 and TRBJ2-7; D is possibly TRBD2 (6 bases). The sample consisted of naive CD4+ T cells from blood. CDR3 nucleotides: TGTGCCAGCAGTTTCGGGACTTTGCCCTCCTACGAGCAGTACTTC. Amino acid sequence: CASSFGTLPSYEQYF. Supplemented by reference TRBV9 and TRBJ2-7, the full variable domain reads DSGVTQTPKHLITATGQRVTLRCSPRSGDLSVYWYQQSLDQGLQFLIQYYNGEERAKGNILERFSAQQFPDLHSELNLSSLELGDSALYFCASSFGTLPSYEQYFGPGTRLTVT.